Listed here are 2 T cell receptor beta chains from one sample, sequenced in a study of naive and memory T cell subsets. The antigens these receptors bind are not known. The beta constant-region primer was an equimolar mix of two oligonucleotides covering TRBC1 and TRBC2. Ligated cDNA was amplified by four rounds of PCR with nested alpha and beta constant-region primers and SP2. TCRdb ran MiXCR on the UMI-ligation and nested PCR reads and lists one entry per CDR3 protein. This sample has approximately 140,000 distinct CDR3 sequences, with more than 15% found just once. Study-wide results and caveats: Possibly reflecting memory cells re-expressing CD45RA, a few larger clonotypes occurred in naive repertoires, especially CD8.

The sample consisted of naive CD8+ T cells from blood. The source of these receptors is a human donor in good health.

CDR3 sequence: CASRGLGTTQETQYF. Here the CDR3 DNA reads TGTGCCAGCAGGGGTCTCGGGACAACTCAAGAGACCCAGTACTTC. The J gene is TRBJ2-5, the V gene TRBV6-2 or TRBV6-3; weak D call: TRBD1 (6 bases). The ends were cut back, 6 bases at V and 2 bases at J, with 16 bases in the middle. The CDR3 consists of 15 residues. The germline V gene encodes CDR1 MNHEY and CDR2 SVGEGT.

There are a few counts of this clonotype. This sequence joins TRBV14 and TRBJ2-3, with D maybe TRBD2 (6 bases). CDR3 length equals 16 residues. In germline, CDR1 is SGHDN, CDR2 FVKESK. Trimming removed 3 bases at V and 2 bases at J, with 15 bases between. CDR3 sequence reads: CASSQAGGNPTDTQYF. The CDR3 nucleotides read TGTGCCAGCAGCCAGGCCGGGGGAAATCCCACAGATACGCAGTATTTT. Filled out from reference TRBV14 and TRBJ2-3, the complete variable domain reads EAGVTQFPSHSVIEKGQTVTLRCDPISGHDNLYWYRRVMGKEIKFLLHFVKESKQDESGMPNNRFLAERTGGTYSTLKVQPAELEDSGVYFCASSQAGGNPTDTQYFGPGTRLTVL.